The 23 T cell receptor beta chains below were found in one sample sequenced in a study of shared clonotypes between healthy human individuals. TCRdb's copy holds only in-frame clones and misses some; the assay was immunoSEQ multiplex PCR. The sample records a few hundred thousand clones, roughly 79% being singletons. The specimen sequenced was PBMCs. These receptors came from a woman aged 40 to 50 in good health. Some clones in this sample may be carry-over from other donors' samples.

The gene calls are TRBV7-9 and TRBJ2-4; a weak D match, TRBD2 (6 bases). CDR1 is SEHNR and CDR2 is FQNEAQ in the germline V gene (reference sequence). V was clipped by 4 bases and J by 7 bases, with 14 bases between them. This CDR3 is 14 amino acids long. The CDR3, as DNA: TGTGCCAGCAGCTCCCCGAAGGGAGGTAACATTCAGTACTTC. Amino acids: CASSSPKGGNIQYF.

The chain uses TRBV27 and TRBJ1-1, with D unresolved. V was cut by 3 bases and J by 1 base, with 15 bases left in between. The CDR3 has 16 amino acids. Per the germline V gene, CDR1 is MNHEY and CDR2 is SMNVEV (reference sequence). CDR3 in DNA: TGTGCCAGCAGTTTGGTTCCTGTCACCCAGAACACTGAAGCTTTCTTT. Residues: CASSLVPVTQNTEAFF.

The chain has TRBV27 and TRBJ1-4; TRBD1 aligns across 7 bases. Germline assignment: CDR1 MNHEY and CDR2 SMNVEV (reference sequence). The CDR3 sequence is 16 residues long. The trim removed 5 bases at V and 5 bases at J, leaving 11 bases unmatched. The CDR3 DNA follows: TGTGCCAGCAGTCTCGAGGGACAGAATTACAATGAAAAACTGTTTTTT. It yields the protein CASSLEGQNYNEKLFF.

The rearrangement links TRBV19 to TRBJ2-3; TRBD2 matches 7 bases. V lost 7 bases and J lost 3; bases outside the gene matches: 7. The CDR3 loop spans 14 amino acids. CDR1 is LNHDA, CDR2 SQIVND, per germline (reference sequence). The DNA of the CDR3 is TGTGCCAGTAATTCGGGGGGATATACAGATACGCAGTATTTT. Amino acids: CASNSGGYTDTQYF.

This clone was observed a few times. This chain uses TRBV28 with TRBJ2-7; 11 nucleotides align to TRBD2. The CDR3 extends over 15 amino acids. J was trimmed by 5 bases and V by 6 bases; bases with no gene match: 9. Looked up from germline, CDR1 is MDHEN and CDR2 is SYDVKM. The CDR3 region has the DNA TGTGCCAGCAGCCAAACTAGCGGGAGTTTAAACGAGCAGTACTTC. This sequence encodes CASSQTSGSLNEQYF.

This clone was observed a single time. The gene calls are TRBV9 and TRBJ2-2; no firm D call. Germline CDR1 reads SGDLS; CDR2 reads YYNGEE. Between the trimmed V and J ends, which lost 0 bases and 4 bases, there was a span of 10 bases. The CDR3 is made up of 15 amino acids. The CDR3 nucleotides are TGTGCCAGCAGCGTAGTACCCGAGTCCACCGGGGAGCTGTTTTTT. Translated, it gives CASSVVPESTGELFF.

This clone was observed once. The chain employs TRBV5-8 and TRBJ2-3; 11 bases are shared with TRBD2. The germline V gene encodes CDR1 SGHTS and CDR2 YDEGEE. The CDR3 has 17 amino acids. Trimming at V came to 0 bases and at J to 4 bases, leaving 7 bases not matched to a gene. CDR3 sequence (DNA): TGTGCCAGCAGCTTGGCTTACTCGGGACTAGCGGCAGATACGCAGTATTTT. It specifies CASSLAYSGLAADTQYF.

The CDR3 nucleotides are TGTGCCACCAGCAGAGATCGAAGACAGGGCAATAGCAATCAGCCCCAGCATTTT. Protein sequence: CATSRDRRQGNSNQPQHF. This rearrangement joins TRBV15 to TRBJ1-5, with 7 bases lining up with TRBD1. V shed 0 bases and J 0 bases; nucleotides not matched to a gene: 8. CDR1 and CDR2 (germline): LNHNV, YYDKDF (reference sequence). The CDR3 runs 18 residues.

In this sample, this clone turned up a few times. The rearrangement uses TRBV5-4 and TRBJ2-3, with D possibly matching TRBD2 (5 bases). Trimming left V 4 bases short and J 2 bases short, with 17 bases between. This CDR3 is built from 16 residues. CDR1 is SGHNT and CDR2 is YYREEE in the germline V gene (reference sequence). As DNA, the CDR3 is TGTGCCAGCAGCGTCGGACTTTACAGTCTCACAGATACGCAGTATTTT. It specifies CASSVGLYSLTDTQYF. The full variable domain, with the rest looked up from reference TRBV5-4 and TRBJ2-3, is ETGVTQSPTHLIKTRGQQVTLRCSSQSGHNTVSWYQQALGQGPQFIFQYYREEENGRGNFPPRFSGLQFPNYSSELNVNALELDDSALYLCASSVGLYSLTDTQYFGPGTRLTVL.

This clone was seen just once. The chain couples TRBV30 to TRBJ1-1; D is ambiguous. Trimming took off 4 bases at V and 6 bases at J, with 15 bases between the two ends. The CDR3 runs to 13 residues. The V gene's germline CDR1 is GTSNPN and CDR2 SVGIG (reference sequence). As DNA, the CDR3 is TGTGCCTGGATAGGACGGCGGAGGTCTGAAGCTTTCTTT. Translating it yields CAWIGRRRSEAFF.

The chain uses TRBV5-1 and TRBJ2-7, with 11 bases that match TRBD2. The CDR3 runs to 16 residues. Germline assignment: CDR1 SGHRS and CDR2 YFSETQ. Trimming at V came to 9 bases and at J to 0 bases, leaving 11 bases not matched to a gene. The CDR3 spells CATQKDGTSGSYEQYF. In nucleotides, the CDR3 is TGCGCCACACAAAAGGATGGGACTAGCGGCTCCTACGAGCAGTACTTC.

The CDR3 loop is CATSRVPSGPTGELFF. The CDR3 region has the DNA TGTGCCACCAGCAGAGTCCCTAGCGGCCCCACCGGGGAGCTGTTTTTT. The chain employs TRBV15 and TRBJ2-2; 7 bases line up with TRBD2. The germline CDR1 and CDR2 sequences are LNHNV and YYDKDF (reference sequence). Germline trimming cut 1 base from V and 4 bases from J; bases unmatched to any gene: 6. The CDR3 extends over 16 amino acids.

The chain combines TRBV18 with TRBJ2-7; D is ambiguous. This CDR3 contains 12 residues. Germline CDR1 reads KGHSH; CDR2 reads LQKENI. V lost 2 bases to trimming and J lost 6 bases, with 8 bases between them. This CDR3 reads CASSPFGGEQYF. Written as DNA, the CDR3 is TGTGCCAGCTCACCATTCGGTGGCGAGCAGTACTTC.

The rearrangement joins TRBV9 to TRBJ1-1; the D is unclear. The germline CDR1 and CDR2 sequences are SGDLS and YYNGEE. V was cut by 0 bases and J by 6 bases, with 18 bases left in between. The CDR3 sequence is 16 residues long. The CDR3 protein is CASSVVHRAGMAEAFF. DNA of the CDR3: TGTGCCAGCAGCGTAGTTCATCGGGCAGGAATGGCTGAAGCTTTCTTT.

The chain is built from TRBV9 and TRBJ2-3; 13 bases line up with TRBD2. Germline V gene data show CDR1 as SGDLS and CDR2 as YYNGEE. The CDR3 runs to 17 residues. Trimming removed 4 bases from V and 6 bases from J; junction bases left unmatched: 11. CDR3 region: CASSPRLLAGGPDTQYF. The CDR3 coding sequence is TGTGCCAGCAGCCCGAGATTACTAGCGGGAGGGCCCGATACGCAGTATTTT.

The gene calls are TRBV18 and TRBJ1-5; D unclear. Germline CDR1 reads KGHSH; CDR2 reads LQKENI. The V end lost 3 bases, the J end lost 4 bases, and 7 bases lay between the germline ends. This CDR3 is built from 13 residues. CDR3 nucleotides: TGTGCCAGCTCACCGTCCGCGAATCAGCCCCAGCATTTT. It yields the protein CASSPSANQPQHF. Drawing the rest from reference TRBV18 and TRBJ1-5, the complete variable domain is NAGVMQNPRHLVRRRGQEARLRCSPMKGHSHVYWYRQLPEEGLKFMVYLQKENIIDESGMPKERFSAEFPKEGPSILRIQQVVRGDSAAYFCASSPSANQPQHFGDGTRLSIL.

In its sample, this clone was seen once. V is TRBV11-3 and J is TRBJ2-1; D is possibly TRBD1 or TRBD2 (5 bases each). Trimming cost V 5 bases and J 8 bases, with 22 bases left between them. The germline V gene has CDR1 SGHNT and CDR2 YENEEA. CDR3 length: 16 amino acids. This CDR3 is CASSKEGSALLDEQFF. In DNA, the CDR3 is TGTGCCAGCAGCAAAGAGGGGTCGGCGCTCCTCGATGAGCAGTTCTTC.

The V and J genes are TRBV15 and TRBJ2-7, with 8 bases lining up with TRBD2. The germline V gene encodes CDR1 LNHNV and CDR2 YYDKDF (reference sequence). Unmatched junction bases numbered 3, after V lost 4 bases and J lost 4 bases. This CDR3 is built from 13 residues. In DNA form, the CDR3 reads TGTGCCACCAGCATCGGGAGGGCTTACGAGCAGTACTTC. This sequence encodes CATSIGRAYEQYF.

This clone has a single count. This chain joins TRBV10-3 and TRBJ2-7; either TRBD1 or TRBD2 may fit D (6 bases each). The germline V gene has CDR1 ENHRY and CDR2 SYGVKD. The CDR3 consists of 13 residues. The ends were cut back, 11 bases at V and 7 bases at J, with 21 bases in the middle. DNA of the CDR3: TGTGCCGCCTCCGTCCCGGGGGCGGGTGAGCAGTACTTC. Its translation: CAASVPGAGEQYF.

The rearrangement joins TRBV7-2 to TRBJ1-5, with TRBD1 as a possible D gene (6 bases). V shed 5 bases and J shed 4 bases, with 15 bases lying between them. Per the germline V gene, CDR1 is SGHTA and CDR2 is FQGNSA. This CDR3 region has 15 residues. CDR3 residues: CASSPRTVSNQPQHF. For the CDR3, the DNA is TGTGCCAGCAGCCCGCGGACAGTTTCTAATCAGCCCCAGCATTTT.

The CDR3 loop is CASSFQGFDEQYF. The DNA for the CDR3 is TGTGCCAGCAGCTTCCAGGGGTTCGACGAGCAGTACTTC. The chain uses TRBV5-8 and TRBJ2-7; possibly TRBD1 for D (6 bases). The CDR3 contains 13 residues. The ends were cut back, 2 bases at V and 5 bases at J, with 11 bases in the middle. Germline lookup yields CDR1 SGHTS and CDR2 YDEGEE.

This clone was observed at least ten times. The chain links TRBV6-1 to TRBJ2-7, with D perhaps TRBD1 (6 bases). Trimming left V 3 bases short and J 2 bases short, with 14 bases between. This CDR3 contains 15 residues. Germline V gene sequence: CDR1 MNHNS, CDR2 SASEGT. The CDR3 here is CASSDRGSSAYEQYF. CDR3 bases: TGTGCCAGCAGTGATAGGGGGTCCTCGGCCTACGAGCAGTACTTC.

The chain combines TRBV7-2 with TRBJ2-1, with 8 bases that match TRBD2. With 10 bases clipped from V and 1 base from J, the junction kept 6 bases outside the gene matches. The germline V gene encodes CDR1 SGHTA and CDR2 FQGNSA. CDR3 length: 14 amino acids. The CDR3 region has the DNA TGTGCCACCGAGAGCGGGAGTTCCTACAATGAGCAGTTCTTC. Translation: CATESGSSYNEQFF.